Presented here are 25 T cell receptor beta chains from one specimen sequenced in a study of blood T cell repertoires in COVID-19. Produced via immunoSEQ multiplex PCR; TCRdb's table is partial and in-frame only. This sample carries fewer than 60,000 clones, 82% of them seen once, and the ten largest clones take about 9.9%. The source material was peripheral blood. The receptors were gathered from a man at least 80 years old with COVID-19, enrolled during active disease.

This clone was detected once. The chain recombines TRBV30 with TRBJ1-2; 7 bases align to TRBD1. The V gene end was trimmed by 2 bases and the J gene end by 1 base; junction bases not matched to a gene: 10. The CDR3 loop spans 16 amino acids. Germline assignment: CDR1 GTSNPN and CDR2 SVGIG (reference sequence). CDR3 protein: CAWSPQLGTVNYGYTF. CDR3 bases: TGTGCCTGGAGTCCACAATTGGGGACAGTTAACTATGGCTACACCTTC. The whole variable domain, remainder taken from reference TRBV30 and TRBJ1-2, is SQTIHQWPATLVQPVGSPLSLECTVEGTSNPNLYWYRQAAGRGLQLLFYSVGIGQISSEVPQNLSASRPQDRQFILSSKKLLLSDSGFYLCAWSPQLGTVNYGYTFGSGTRLTVV.

Only one count was recorded for this clone. The gene calls are TRBV3-1 (or the pseudogene TRBV3-2) and TRBJ2-4; TRBD2 matches 9 bases. The CDR3 consists of 18 residues. Germline assignment: CDR1 LGHDT and CDR2 YNNKEL (reference sequence). The V and J ends lost 0 bases and 6 bases, in that order; junction bases with no gene match: 12. The CDR3 here is CASSQDSPSGTGGNIQYF. In DNA form, the CDR3 reads TGTGCCAGCAGCCAAGATAGCCCTAGCGGGACCGGGGGAAACATTCAGTACTTC.

This clone was seen a handful of times. The J gene is TRBJ1-1, the V gene TRBV11-2; possibly TRBD1 for D (5 bases). Germline V gives CDR1 SGHAT, CDR2 FQNNGV. The V end lost 3 bases, the J end lost 0 bases, and 23 bases lay between the germline ends. This CDR3 comprises 19 residues. CDR3 loop: CASSFLLPGLLGMNTEAFF. Here the CDR3 DNA reads TGTGCCAGCAGCTTTTTATTACCGGGACTCCTCGGGATGAACACTGAAGCTTTCTTT.

The chain uses TRBV4-1 and TRBJ1-1; D is uncertain. Trimming took off 0 bases at V and 4 bases at J, with 9 bases between the two ends. The CDR3 spans 14 residues. Germline V gene lookup returns CDR1 MGHRA and CDR2 YSYEKL. The CDR3 reads CASSQDSYPTEAFF. CDR3 DNA sequence: TGCGCCAGCAGCCAAGATTCTTATCCCACTGAAGCTTTCTTT.

The gene calls are TRBV5-6 and TRBJ2-7; D is perhaps TRBD2 (5 bases). Germline V lookup: CDR1 SGHDT, CDR2 YYEEEE. The germline V and J ends were trimmed by 0 bases and 5 bases, with 12 bases remaining between them. The CDR3 covers 14 residues. The CDR3, as DNA: TGTGCCAGCAGCTTGGGGGCCTCTAGCAACGAGCAGTACGTC. This gives the protein CASSLGASSNEQYV.

At least ten counts were recorded for this clone. V usage is TRBV5-1 and J usage is TRBJ2-5, with 8 bases that match TRBD2. With 5 bases clipped from V and 5 bases from J, the junction kept 17 bases outside the gene matches. The CDR3 totals 17 residues. Germline V gives CDR1 SGHRS, CDR2 YFSETQ. The CDR3 loop is CASSFSPGAGGLETQYF. Written as DNA, the CDR3 is TGCGCCAGCAGTTTCTCGCCGGGGGCGGGGGGCCTTGAGACCCAGTACTTC.

This chain uses TRBV5-1 with TRBJ2-3, with TRBD2 identical over 7 bases. Germline V gives CDR1 SGHRS, CDR2 YFSETQ. This CDR3 has 16 amino acids. V shed 0 bases and J 3 bases; nucleotides not matched to a gene: 7. This CDR3 reads CASSLVGVRGTDTQYF. DNA of the CDR3: TGCGCCAGCAGCTTGGTAGGGGTGCGGGGGACAGATACGCAGTATTTT.

The V and J genes are TRBV29-1 and TRBJ1-2; 7 nucleotides agree with TRBD1. The V gene end was trimmed by 6 bases and the J gene end by 7 bases; junction bases not matched to a gene: 8. CDR1 is SQVTM and CDR2 is ANQGSEA in the germline V gene. The CDR3 has 12 residues. The CDR3 region has the DNA TGCAGCGTGGGACAGCTTGTCCTTGGCTACACCTTC. The encoded protein is CSVGQLVLGYTF.

The rearrangement joins TRBV7-9 to TRBJ1-4, with TRBD1 identical over 10 bases. The CDR3 runs 17 residues. From germline, CDR1 is SEHNR and CDR2 FQNEAQ (reference sequence). The ends lost 4 bases at V and 8 bases at J; junction bases unmatched: 13. The CDR3 sequence: CASSSGLGAGQGEKLFF. CDR3 nucleotide sequence: TGTGCCAGCAGCTCCGGACTTGGAGCGGGACAGGGGGAAAAACTGTTTTTT. Combining the CDR3 with reference TRBV7-9 and TRBJ1-4 gives the whole variable domain DTGVSQNPRHKITKRGQNVTFRCDPISEHNRLYWYRQTLGQGPEFLTYFQNEAQLEKSRLLSDRFSAERPKGSFSTLEIQRTEQGDSAMYLCASSSGLGAGQGEKLFFGSGTQLSVL.

V usage is TRBV6-6 and J usage is TRBJ1-2; a possible D gene is TRBD1 (6 bases). In germline, CDR1 is MNHNY, CDR2 SVGAGI (reference sequence). The CDR3 sequence is 14 residues long. The V gene lost 3 bases and the J gene lost 3 bases, with 11 bases spanning the gap. Here the CDR3 DNA reads TGTGCCAGCAGTTATGAGGGACAATACTATGGCTACACCTTC. Its translation is CASSYEGQYYGYTF.

The CDR3 region has the DNA TGTGCCAGCAGTTACTCGAAACAGGTCTATGGCTACACCTTC. Translation: CASSYSKQVYGYTF. The chain links TRBV6-5 to TRBJ1-2; possibly TRBD1 for D (5 bases). CDR3 length equals 14 residues. The germline CDR1 and CDR2 sequences are MNHEY and SVGAGI. The V end lost 0 bases, the J end lost 4 bases, and 9 bases lay between the germline ends.

This clone appeared a few times. The chain combines TRBV18 with TRBJ2-7; the match to TRBD1 covers 9 bases. CDR3 length: 13 residues. With V trimmed by 5 bases and J by 5 bases, 4 bases remained unmatched. The V gene's germline CDR1 is KGHSH and CDR2 LQKENI. This chain's CDR3 is CASSATGGNEQYF. The CDR3 nucleotides are TGTGCCAGCTCAGCCACAGGGGGCAACGAGCAGTACTTC.

V gene TRBV29-1 combines with J gene TRBJ2-2; D perhaps matches TRBD2 (6 bases). This CDR3 comprises 14 residues. Germline assignment: CDR1 SQVTM and CDR2 ANQGSEA. V was cut by 5 bases and J by 6 bases, with 16 bases left in between. The CDR3 DNA follows: TGCAGCGTTCGGCGGGATGAGGATGCCGGGGAGCTGTTTTTT. Protein product: CSVRRDEDAGELFF.

V is TRBV19 and J is TRBJ2-3; 9 bases match TRBD2. The V segment lost 3 bases and the J segment 7 bases; nucleotides outside the gene matches: 17. The CDR3 loop spans 18 amino acids. From germline, CDR1 is LNHDA and CDR2 SQIVND (reference sequence). The CDR3 protein is CASSIKAGGRQMVNTQYF. The CDR3 nucleotides read TGTGCCAGTAGTATCAAGGCGGGGGGGCGTCAGATGGTAAATACGCAGTATTTT.

The chain is built from TRBV6-6 and TRBJ2-1, with TRBD2 matching 7 bases. Germline V gene data show CDR1 as MNHNY and CDR2 as SVGAGI (reference sequence). The CDR3 loop spans 16 amino acids. Trimming cost V 5 bases and J 7 bases; bases outside gene matches: 14. The CDR3 is CASSNLGAGVKNEQFF. In nucleotides, the CDR3 is TGTGCCAGCAGTAACCTCGGGGCGGGAGTGAAGAATGAGCAGTTCTTC.

Details on this clone: At the DNA level, this CDR3 is encoded by other sequences in the same sample as well. The chain carries TRBV6-6 and TRBJ1-3; 10 nucleotides match TRBD1. CDR3 length equals 15 residues. CDR1 is MNHNY, CDR2 SVGAGI, per germline (reference sequence). V shed 5 bases and J 2 bases; nucleotides not matched to a gene: 3. The CDR3 reads CASSGTGVTGNTIYF. In DNA, the CDR3 is TGTGCCAGCAGTGGGACAGGGGTTACTGGAAACACCATATATTTT.

This clone was counted between two and nine times. This chain connects TRBV3-1 (or the pseudogene TRBV3-2) to TRBJ2-6, with D maybe TRBD2 (5 bases). Trimming removed 4 bases at V and 0 bases at J, with 7 bases between. The V gene's germline CDR1 is LGHDT and CDR2 YNNKEL (reference sequence). This CDR3 has 15 amino acids. CDR3 sequence reads: CASSPRGSGANVLTF. The CDR3 region has the DNA TGTGCCAGCAGCCCCCGGGGCTCTGGGGCCAACGTCCTGACTTTC.

The rearrangement links TRBV14 to TRBJ2-1, with D possibly TRBD2 on 6 matching bases. The V gene's germline CDR1 is SGHDN and CDR2 FVKESK. V lost 1 base and J 10 bases, leaving 11 bases between the germline ends. The CDR3 extends over 13 amino acids. CDR3 in amino acids: CASSQVWGREQFF. The CDR3 nucleotides read TGTGCCAGCAGCCAAGTTTGGGGGAGGGAGCAGTTCTTC.

The V gene is TRBV9, the J gene TRBJ2-7; 14 nucleotides align to TRBD2. The CDR3 contains 20 residues. After removal of 2 bases from V and 4 bases from J, the junction contained 17 bases not matched to a gene. Germline CDR1 and CDR2: SGDLS and YYNGEE. CDR3 sequence (DNA): TGTGCCAGCAGCGTGGGACTAGCGGGGGCCCAAGACTCCCCCCTGTACGAGCAGTACTTC. This translates into CASSVGLAGAQDSPLYEQYF.

The CDR3 sequence: CASSWPGGLTEAFF. The CDR3, as DNA: TGTGCCAGCAGTTGGCCAGGGGGCCTCACTGAAGCTTTCTTT. The gene calls are TRBV28 and TRBJ1-1; 8 nucleotides line up with TRBD1. The length of the CDR3 is 14 residues. V was clipped by 4 bases and J by 4 bases; unmatched bases: 5. The germline V gene encodes CDR1 MDHEN and CDR2 SYDVKM.

The chain joins TRBV5-1 to TRBJ1-2; D uncertain. Between the trimmed V and J ends, which lost 5 bases and 7 bases, there was a span of 18 bases. CDR1 SGHRS and CDR2 YFSETQ come from the germline V gene. The length of the CDR3 is 14 residues. CDR3 in DNA: TGCGCCAGCAGGATCTCGCAGGACCGGGGTGGCTACACCTTC. Translating it yields CASRISQDRGGYTF.

The J gene is TRBJ2-7, the V gene TRBV25-1, with 8 bases aligning to TRBD2. Germline V gives CDR1 MGHDK, CDR2 SYGVNS. V dropped 8 bases and J dropped 6; count of bases not matched to a gene: 6. This CDR3 is built from 12 residues. Here the CDR3 reads CASSRGGGEQYV. The CDR3 coding sequence is TGTGCCAGCTCCCGGGGGGGAGGCGAGCAGTACGTC.

CDR3: CASSLEGTVTEAFF. The CDR3 DNA reads TGTGCCAGCAGCTTGGAGGGGACAGTGACTGAAGCTTTCTTT. This chain connects TRBV7-2 to TRBJ1-1; 7 bases fit TRBD1. The CDR3 extends over 14 amino acids. The V gene's germline CDR1 is SGHTA and CDR2 FQGNSA. After removal of 3 bases from V and 5 bases from J, the junction contained 6 bases not matched to a gene.

V gene TRBV19 combines with J gene TRBJ2-3, with D possibly matching TRBD2 (6 bases). CDR1 LNHDA and CDR2 SQIVND come from the germline V gene (reference sequence). This CDR3 contains 16 residues. V lost 6 bases and J 0 bases, leaving 16 bases between the germline ends. CDR3 protein: CASRGRGAPSTDTQYF. In nucleotides, the CDR3 is TGTGCCAGTAGAGGGCGGGGAGCTCCTAGCACAGATACGCAGTATTTT.

The J gene is TRBJ2-7, the V gene TRBV7-2; D unresolved. The V gene's germline CDR1 is SGHTA and CDR2 FQGNSA. This CDR3 has 14 amino acids. Between the trimmed V and J ends, which lost 6 bases and 0 bases, there was a span of 12 bases. This chain's CDR3 is CASSSTMSSYEQYF. CDR3 coding DNA: TGTGCCAGCAGTTCAACTATGAGCTCCTACGAGCAGTACTTC.